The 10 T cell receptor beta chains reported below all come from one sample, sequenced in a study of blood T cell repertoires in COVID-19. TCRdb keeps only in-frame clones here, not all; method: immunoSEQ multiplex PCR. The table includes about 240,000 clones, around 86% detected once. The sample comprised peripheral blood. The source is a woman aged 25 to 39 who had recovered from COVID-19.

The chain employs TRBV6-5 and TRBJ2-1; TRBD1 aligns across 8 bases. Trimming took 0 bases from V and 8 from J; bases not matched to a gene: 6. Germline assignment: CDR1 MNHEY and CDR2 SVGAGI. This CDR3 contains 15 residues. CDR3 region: CASSYSRTGMDEQFF. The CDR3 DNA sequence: TGTGCCAGCAGTTACTCTAGGACAGGGATGGATGAGCAGTTCTTC.

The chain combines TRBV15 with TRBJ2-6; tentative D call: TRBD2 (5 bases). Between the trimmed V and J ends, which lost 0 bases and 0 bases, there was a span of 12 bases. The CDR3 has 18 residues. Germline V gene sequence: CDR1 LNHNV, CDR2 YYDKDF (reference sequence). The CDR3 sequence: CATSRDGGPSSGANVLTF. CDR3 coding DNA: TGTGCCACCAGCAGAGATGGCGGGCCGAGCTCTGGGGCCAACGTCCTGACTTTC.

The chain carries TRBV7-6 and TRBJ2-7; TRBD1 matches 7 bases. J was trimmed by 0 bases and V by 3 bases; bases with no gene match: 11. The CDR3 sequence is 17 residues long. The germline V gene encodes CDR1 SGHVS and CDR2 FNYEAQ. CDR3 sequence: CASSFLSGTVTSYEQYF. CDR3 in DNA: TGTGCCAGCAGCTTCCTTTCCGGGACAGTGACCTCCTACGAGCAGTACTTC.

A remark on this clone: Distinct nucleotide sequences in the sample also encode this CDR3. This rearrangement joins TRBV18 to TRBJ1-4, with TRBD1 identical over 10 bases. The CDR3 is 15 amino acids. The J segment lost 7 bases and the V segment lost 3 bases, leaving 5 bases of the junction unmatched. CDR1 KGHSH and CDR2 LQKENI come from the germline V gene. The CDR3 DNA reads TGTGCCAGCTCACCTGGGGGACAGGGGAGTGAAAAACTGTTTTTT. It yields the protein CASSPGGQGSEKLFF. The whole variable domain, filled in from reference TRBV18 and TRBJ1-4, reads NAGVMQNPRHLVRRRGQEARLRCSPMKGHSHVYWYRQLPEEGLKFMVYLQKENIIDESGMPKERFSAEFPKEGPSILRIQQVVRGDSAAYFCASSPGGQGSEKLFFGSGTQLSVL.

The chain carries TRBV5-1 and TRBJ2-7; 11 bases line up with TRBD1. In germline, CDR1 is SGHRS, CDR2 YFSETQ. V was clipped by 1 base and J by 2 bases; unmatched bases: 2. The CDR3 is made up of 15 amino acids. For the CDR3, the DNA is TGCGCCAGCAGCTTGAAGGGACAGGGGGCCTACGAGCAGTACTTC. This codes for CASSLKGQGAYEQYF.

This CDR3 is CASKERSTDTQYF. The CDR3 DNA sequence: TGTGCCAGTAAGGAGCGGAGCACAGATACGCAGTATTTT. The rearrangement links TRBV19 to TRBJ2-3; maybe TRBD2 (5 bases). The CDR3 runs to 13 residues. Germline V gene sequence: CDR1 LNHDA, CDR2 SQIVND (reference sequence). V lost 7 bases and J 0 bases, leaving 8 bases between the germline ends.

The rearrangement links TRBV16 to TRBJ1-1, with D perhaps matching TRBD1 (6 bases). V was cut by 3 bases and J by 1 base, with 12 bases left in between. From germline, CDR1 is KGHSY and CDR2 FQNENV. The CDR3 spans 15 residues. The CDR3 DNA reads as TGTGCCAGCAGCCATAGGGGGACCTCGAACACTGAAGCTTTCTTT. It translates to CASSHRGTSNTEAFF.

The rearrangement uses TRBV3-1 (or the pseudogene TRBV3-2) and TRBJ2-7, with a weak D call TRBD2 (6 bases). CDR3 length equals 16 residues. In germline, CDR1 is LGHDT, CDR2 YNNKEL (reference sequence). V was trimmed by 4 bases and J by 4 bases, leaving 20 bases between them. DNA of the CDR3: TGTGCCAGCAGCCGAAGAGGGGAGGCAGAGCGGTACGAGCAGTACTTC. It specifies CASSRRGEAERYEQYF.

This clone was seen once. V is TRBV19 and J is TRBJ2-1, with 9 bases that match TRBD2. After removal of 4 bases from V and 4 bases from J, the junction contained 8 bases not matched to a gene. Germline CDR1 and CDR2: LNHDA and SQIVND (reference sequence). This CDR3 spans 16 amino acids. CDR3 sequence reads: CASSTGASGAYNEQFF. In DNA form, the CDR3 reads TGTGCCAGTAGTACAGGGGCTAGCGGGGCGTACAATGAGCAGTTCTTC.

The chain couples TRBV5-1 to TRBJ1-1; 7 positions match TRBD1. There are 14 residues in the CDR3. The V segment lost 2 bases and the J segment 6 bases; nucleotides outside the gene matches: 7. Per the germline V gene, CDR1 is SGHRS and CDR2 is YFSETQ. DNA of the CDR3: TGCGCCAGCAGCTTCGGACAGGTTAACGCTGAAGCTTTCTTT. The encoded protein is CASSFGQVNAEAFF.